This passage covers 22 T cell receptor beta chains from one sample sequenced in a study of T cell repertoires in cytomegalovirus infection. Each CDR3 protein is one row after TCRdb ran MiXCR on the reads. The table includes approximately 500,000 distinct CDR3 sequences, approximately 10% detected once. Sequenced input: PBMCs. Source of these receptors: a human donor in good health (CMV status not recorded). Some clones in this sample may be carry-over from other donors' samples.

This clonotype was recorded at least ten times. The J gene is TRBJ2-4, the V gene TRBV11-1; 9 positions agree with TRBD2. The CDR3 totals 18 residues. V lost 5 bases, J lost 3 bases, and 14 bases stayed unmatched. The germline V gene has CDR1 SGHAT and CDR2 FQDESV (reference sequence). The CDR3 loop is CASSPSASGAFGKNIQYF. The CDR3 region has the DNA TGTGCCAGCAGCCCCTCGGCTAGCGGGGCATTCGGCAAAAACATTCAGTACTTC.

This clonotype came up a few times. V is TRBV6-2 or TRBV6-3 and J is TRBJ1-1, with a possible D match to TRBD1 (5 bases). Germline lookup yields CDR1 MNHEY and CDR2 SVGEGT. The CDR3 covers 16 residues. Trimming left V 7 bases short and J 0 bases short, with 18 bases between. This CDR3 reads CASKQGALYLNTEAFF. Written as DNA, the CDR3 is TGTGCCAGCAAGCAAGGGGCCCTCTACTTGAACACTGAAGCTTTCTTT.

This rearrangement joins TRBV2 to TRBJ2-7; D call uncertain. CDR1 is SNHLY, CDR2 FYNNEI, per germline. There are 14 residues in the CDR3. V lost 7 bases to trimming and J lost 0 bases, with 13 bases between them. CDR3 sequence (DNA): TGTGCCAGCACCCCATTTTCCAGCTCCTACGAGCAGTACTTC. It encodes CASTPFSSSYEQYF.

This clonotype was detected only a few times. This chain links TRBV2 with TRBJ1-1, with 8 bases aligning to TRBD1. J gave up 4 bases and V 4 bases, and 11 bases lay outside the gene matches. Germline lookup yields CDR1 SNHLY and CDR2 FYNNEI. There are 16 residues in the CDR3. CDR3 in DNA: TGTGCCAGCAGTGGATTGGGACAGGCCCGTGGCACTGAAGCTTTCTTT. The encoded protein is CASSGLGQARGTEAFF.

This clonotype was found many times. The chain combines TRBV9 with TRBJ1-2, with a tentative D call TRBD1 (5 bases). V lost 3 bases and J 8 bases, leaving 20 bases between the germline ends. The germline V gene encodes CDR1 SGDLS and CDR2 YYNGEE. CDR3 length: 15 amino acids. The CDR3 reads CASSAGDRPMAGYTF. CDR3 DNA sequence: TGTGCCAGCAGCGCGGGGGATCGACCCATGGCGGGCTACACCTTC.

This chain uses TRBV20-1 with TRBJ2-4; tentative D call: TRBD1 (6 bases). The CDR3 has 13 amino acids. Germline V gene sequence: CDR1 DFQATT, CDR2 SNEGSKA (reference sequence). V lost 5 bases, J lost 0 bases, and 8 bases lay in between. The CDR3 here is CSAGGLAKNIQYF. The CDR3 DNA sequence: TGCAGTGCTGGGGGCCTAGCCAAAAACATTCAGTACTTC.

This clonotype was seen repeatedly, ten times or more. The rearrangement uses TRBV10-3 and TRBJ1-6; D unclear. The CDR3 extends over 14 amino acids. The germline V and J ends were trimmed by 3 bases and 7 bases, with 10 bases remaining between them. CDR1 and CDR2 (germline): ENHRY, SYGVKD. The CDR3 spells CAISDSRSNSPLHF. The CDR3 DNA reads as TGTGCCATCAGTGATAGCAGAAGCAATTCACCCCTCCACTTT.

This clonotype has just a few counts. The chain links TRBV24-1 to TRBJ2-2; D unresolved. Trimming pared 0 bases from V and 0 bases from J, leaving 7 bases between. The CDR3 totals 16 residues. The germline CDR1 and CDR2 sequences are KGHDR and SFDVKD. The CDR3 region is CATSDLEGPNTGELFF. The CDR3 DNA reads TGTGCCACCAGTGATTTGGAAGGGCCGAACACCGGGGAGCTGTTTTTT.

Many counts were recorded for this clonotype. The CDR3 nucleotides are TGTGCCAGCGTGAGTTACGGCAGGGGGCGAGTTGCGGCTTTCTTT. It encodes CASVSYGRGRVAAFF. V is TRBV12-3 or TRBV12-4 and J is TRBJ1-1; 8 bases match TRBD1. The CDR3 consists of 15 residues. V was clipped by 8 bases and J by 11 bases; unmatched bases: 19.

This chain connects TRBV2 to TRBJ1-5, with a tentative D call TRBD1 (6 bases). CDR1 is SNHLY and CDR2 is FYNNEI in the germline V gene. The CDR3 has 15 residues. Trimming took off 3 bases at V and 0 bases at J, with 9 bases between the two ends. In DNA, the CDR3 is TGTGCCAGCAGTGAGGACAGTCATAGCAATCAGCCCCAGCATTTT. Amino acids: CASSEDSHSNQPQHF.

This clonotype was counted many times. The V and J genes are TRBV6-2 or TRBV6-3 and TRBJ2-1; 10 bases match TRBD2. From germline, CDR1 is MNHEY and CDR2 SVGEGT. The V segment lost 3 bases and the J segment 6 bases; nucleotides outside the gene matches: 8. This CDR3 has 16 amino acids. CDR3 nucleotide sequence: TGTGCCAGCAGTTATGAAGTAGCGGGGGGTTTCAATGAGCAGTTCTTC. Its protein is CASSYEVAGGFNEQFF.

This clonotype was counted only a few times. The chain employs TRBV20-1 and TRBJ1-2; D is uncertain. Trimming removed 3 bases from V and 3 bases from J, with 20 bases in between. Germline loops: CDR1 DFQATT, CDR2 SNEGSKA (reference sequence). CDR3 length: 16 residues. The CDR3 region has the DNA TGCAGTGCTAGGAGCCGGGCAGGTACTGGAGACTATGGCTACACCTTC. Amino acids: CSARSRAGTGDYGYTF.

This clonotype was counted ten times or more. The chain employs TRBV7-2 and TRBJ1-2, with a possible D match to TRBD1 (5 bases). This CDR3 has 12 amino acids. Germline V gives CDR1 SGHTA, CDR2 FQGNSA. V was pared by 4 bases and J by 8 bases, with 11 bases between. In DNA form, the CDR3 reads TGTGCCAGCAGCTCAAGGGGAGGAGGCTACACCTTC. Its protein product is CASSSRGGGYTF.

This clonotype occurred a few times. The chain has TRBV6-1 and TRBJ2-1; a weak D match, TRBD2 (7 bases). Looked up from germline, CDR1 is MNHNS and CDR2 is SASEGT. This CDR3 spans 13 amino acids. The germline V and J ends were trimmed by 6 bases and 9 bases, with 15 bases remaining between them. In DNA form, the CDR3 reads TGTGCCAGCAGCGCGAACAGGGAGGGTGAGCAGTTCTTC. This gives the protein CASSANREGEQFF.

This clonotype was observed a handful of times. V usage is TRBV30 and J usage is TRBJ2-5; the D gene could be TRBD1 or TRBD2 (5 bases each). Per the germline V gene, CDR1 is GTSNPN and CDR2 is SVGIG (reference sequence). The CDR3 consists of 13 residues. Trimming took off 4 bases at V and 6 bases at J, with 15 bases between the two ends. The CDR3 spells CAWNSGPPQTQYF. The CDR3 coding sequence is TGTGCCTGGAACTCGGGACCGCCGCAGACCCAGTACTTC.

This clonotype has a count of ten or more. The chain has TRBV6-5 and TRBJ2-3; 10 nucleotides agree with TRBD2. J gave up 1 base and V 6 bases, and 7 bases lay outside the gene matches. The CDR3 is made up of 16 amino acids. Germline V gives CDR1 MNHEY, CDR2 SVGAGI. For the CDR3, the DNA is TGTGCCAGCAGCTATTCAAGCGGGAGGGGCACAGATACGCAGTATTTT. This encodes CASSYSSGRGTDTQYF.

This clonotype was counted ten times or more. The V and J genes are TRBV5-1 and TRBJ2-7; tentative D call: TRBD1 (6 bases). V was shortened by 0 bases and J by 6 bases, with 16 bases between the two germline ends. The CDR3 runs 15 residues. Germline CDR1 reads SGHRS; CDR2 reads YFSETQ. DNA of the CDR3: TGCGCCAGCAGCTTGGGTGGCTACCAAGGGGGCGAGCAGTACTTC. This codes for CASSLGGYQGGEQYF.

The gene calls are TRBV27 and TRBJ1-6, with unresolved D. The CDR3 is made up of 15 amino acids. Germline V gene data show CDR1 as MNHEY and CDR2 as SMNVEV (reference sequence). The V end was cut by 6 bases, the J end by 0 bases, with 9 bases between. In DNA, the CDR3 is TGTGCCAGCAGGCCCGAGAGCTCCTATAATTCACCCCTCCACTTT. This codes for CASRPESSYNSPLHF.

This clonotype has only a few counts. The V gene is TRBV3-1, the J gene TRBJ1-5, with a weak D call TRBD1 (5 bases). Deletions cut 0 bases from V and 5 bases from J, with 11 bases between. This CDR3 has 15 residues. CDR1 LGHDT and CDR2 YNNKEL come from the germline V gene (reference sequence). CDR3 nucleotide sequence: TGTGCCAGCAGCCAAGATGGGGGGAGGGATCAGCCCCAGCATTTT. It encodes CASSQDGGRDQPQHF.

This clonotype was picked up many times. CDR3 coding DNA: TGCGCCAGCAGCTTGGGCGTAAGACAGGTTGGAGGCTACACCTTC. It yields the protein CASSLGVRQVGGYTF. The chain has TRBV5-1 and TRBJ1-2; maybe TRBD1 (6 bases). V lost 0 bases and J 8 bases, leaving 17 bases between the germline ends. Germline V gene lookup returns CDR1 SGHRS and CDR2 YFSETQ. The CDR3 extends over 15 amino acids.

This clonotype was seen many times. This chain uses TRBV7-9 with TRBJ2-3; 8 positions agree with TRBD2. V shed 5 bases, J shed 3 bases, and the junction held 7 bases outside the gene matches. The CDR3 loop spans 15 amino acids. Germline CDR1 SEHNR, CDR2 FQNEAQ (reference sequence). The CDR3, as DNA: TGTGCCAGCAGCCCCTTCGGGAGGGGGACAGATACGCAGTATTTT. It is translated as CASSPFGRGTDTQYF.

The J gene is TRBJ1-2, the V gene TRBV6-6; D remains ambiguous. Trimming took 0 bases from V and 5 from J, leaving 7 bases between them. This CDR3 is 13 amino acids long. Germline CDR1 and CDR2: MNHNY and SVGAGI (reference sequence). Here the CDR3 reads CASSYSREYGYTF. DNA for the CDR3: TGTGCCAGCAGTTACTCGAGAGAGTATGGCTACACCTTC.